Shown below are 7 T cell receptor beta chains from a single sample sequenced in a study of blood T cell repertoires in COVID-19. Libraries were prepared by immunoSEQ multiplex PCR; TCRdb keeps only in-frame clonotypes and omits some of them. The table lists approximately 69,000 clones, 73% of them singletons. The sequenced sample consisted of peripheral blood. The source of these receptors is a man between 60 and 70 years old with acute or convalescent COVID-19.

This chain links TRBV6-6 with TRBJ1-2; 8 positions agree with TRBD1. The CDR3 consists of 13 residues. Germline-derived CDR1 and CDR2 are MNHNY and SVGAGI (reference sequence). Trimming took 4 bases from V and 6 from J; bases not matched to a gene: 4. CDR3 sequence: CASSWTGLNGYTF. DNA for the CDR3: TGTGCCAGCAGTTGGACAGGGCTGAATGGCTACACCTTC.

The chain links TRBV5-4 to TRBJ2-5; 11 nucleotides agree with TRBD2. J lost 3 bases, V lost 5 bases, and 3 bases had no gene match. Germline loops: CDR1 SGHNT, CDR2 YYREEE (reference sequence). This CDR3 is built from 14 residues. The CDR3 here is CASRPGLAEETQYF. Here the CDR3 DNA reads TGTGCCAGCAGACCGGGACTAGCGGAAGAGACCCAGTACTTC.

The chain joins TRBV6-5 to TRBJ2-3; 10 positions agree with TRBD1. The CDR3 spans 14 residues. The germline V gene encodes CDR1 MNHEY and CDR2 SVGAGI. Germline trimming cut 8 bases from V and 3 bases from J; bases unmatched to any gene: 5. The CDR3 loop is CASGDRGVTDTQYF. The CDR3 coding sequence is TGTGCCAGCGGGGACAGGGGAGTAACAGATACGCAGTATTTT.

The V and J genes are TRBV30 and TRBJ2-2, with 10 bases that match TRBD2. This CDR3 comprises 16 residues. V trimming: 3 bases; J trimming: 8 bases; junction bases outside the gene matches: 12. Germline CDR1 is GTSNPN and CDR2 is SVGIG (reference sequence). The CDR3 DNA sequence: TGTGCCTGGAGGGCCACTAGCGGGGCCCGGTGGGGGGAGCTGTTTTTT. Translating gives CAWRATSGARWGELFF.

The rearrangement links TRBV7-9 to TRBJ1-2; 9 positions match TRBD1. Germline assignment: CDR1 SEHNR and CDR2 FQNEAQ (reference sequence). The CDR3 runs 15 residues. Trimming removed 3 bases from V and 2 bases from J; junction bases left unmatched: 4. CDR3 in DNA: TGTGCCAGCAGCTTCCGGGACAGGGACAACTATGGCTACACCTTC. Translating it yields CASSFRDRDNYGYTF.

The CDR3 loop reads CASSLEPPTKESNQPQHF. DNA for the CDR3: TGTGCCAGCAGCTTAGAACCGCCGACTAAGGAAAGTAATCAGCCCCAGCATTTT. The chain is built from TRBV11-3 and TRBJ1-5; D gene ambiguous. Trimming removed 0 bases at V and 4 bases at J, with 19 bases between. The CDR3 is 18 residues long. Germline CDR1 is SGHNT and CDR2 is YENEEA.

V gene TRBV12-5 combines with J gene TRBJ2-1, with D maybe TRBD1 (5 bases). From germline, CDR1 is LGHNT and CDR2 FRNRAP. V was cut by 6 bases and J by 3 bases, with 15 bases left in between. CDR3 length: 15 residues. The CDR3 sequence: CASGVGQALYNEQFF. CDR3 DNA sequence: TGTGCTAGTGGCGTCGGACAAGCCCTCTACAATGAGCAGTTCTTC.